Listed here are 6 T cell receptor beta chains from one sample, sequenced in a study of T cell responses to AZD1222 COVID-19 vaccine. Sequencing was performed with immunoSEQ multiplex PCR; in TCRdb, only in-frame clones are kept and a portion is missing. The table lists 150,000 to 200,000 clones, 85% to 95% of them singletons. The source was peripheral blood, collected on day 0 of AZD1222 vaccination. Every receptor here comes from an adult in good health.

The DNA for the CDR3 is TGCGCCAGCAGCTTGGAGTTACTAGCGGGGGAGCAGTTCTTC. It translates to CASSLELLAGEQFF. The rearrangement joins TRBV5-1 to TRBJ2-1; TRBD2 aligns across 10 bases. V shed 0 bases and J 10 bases; nucleotides not matched to a gene: 4. Per the germline V gene, CDR1 is SGHRS and CDR2 is YFSETQ. The CDR3 sequence is 14 residues long.

The CDR3 loop is CASSQGQAREKLFF. The CDR3 bases are TGCGCCAGCAGCCAAGGCCAGGCGAGGGAAAAACTGTTTTTT. The V gene is TRBV4-3, the J gene TRBJ1-4; D not resolved. V was trimmed by 1 base and J by 8 bases, leaving 11 bases between them. The germline V gene encodes CDR1 LGHNA and CDR2 YSLEER. This CDR3 has 14 amino acids.

The CDR3 coding sequence is TGTGCCAGCAGCGTAGACGGGGGAAGCAATCAGCCCCAGCATTTT. This encodes CASSVDGGSNQPQHF. This rearrangement joins TRBV9 to TRBJ1-5; D is possibly TRBD1 (5 bases). The ends were cut back, 0 bases at V and 1 base at J, with 8 bases in the middle. The CDR3 runs 15 residues. Germline V gives CDR1 SGDLS, CDR2 YYNGEE.

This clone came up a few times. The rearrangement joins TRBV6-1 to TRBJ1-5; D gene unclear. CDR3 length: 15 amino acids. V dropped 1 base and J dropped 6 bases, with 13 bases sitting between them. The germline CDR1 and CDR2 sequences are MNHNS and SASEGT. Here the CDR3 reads CASSEGPLGSQPQHF. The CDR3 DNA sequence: TGTGCCAGCAGTGAAGGACCCCTAGGCAGTCAGCCCCAGCATTTT.

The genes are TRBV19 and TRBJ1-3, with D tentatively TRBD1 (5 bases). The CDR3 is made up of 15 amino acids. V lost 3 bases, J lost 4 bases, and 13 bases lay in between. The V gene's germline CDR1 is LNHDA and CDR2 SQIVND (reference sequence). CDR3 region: CASSIPAGTGNTIYF. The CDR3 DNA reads TGTGCCAGTAGTATTCCAGCAGGGACCGGAAACACCATATATTTT.

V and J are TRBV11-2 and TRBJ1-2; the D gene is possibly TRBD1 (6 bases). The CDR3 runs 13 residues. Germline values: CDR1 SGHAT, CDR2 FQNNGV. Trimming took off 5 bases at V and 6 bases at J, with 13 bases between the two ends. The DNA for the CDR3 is TGTGCCAGCAGCCTAAAACAGGGACATGGCTACACCTTC. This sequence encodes CASSLKQGHGYTF.